Below, 28 T cell receptor beta chains from the same sample are listed, as sequenced in a study of Graves' ophthalmopathy and Graves' hyperthyroidism. Amplifying from RNA transcripts, the study obtained TCR beta CDR3 regions. After a first-round RT-PCR with HTBI primers, a second-round multiplex PCR was run. TCRdb ran MiXCR on the multiplex PCR reads and lists one entry per CDR3 protein. The table records about 600,000 distinct CDR3 sequences, less than 40% of them present only once. The material sequenced was peripheral blood or thyroid tissue (not recorded which). These receptors came from an adult man with Graves' hyperthyroidism.

The rearrangement uses TRBV6-5 and TRBJ1-2; 7 nucleotides align to TRBD1. The V segment lost 5 bases and the J segment 1 base; nucleotides outside the gene matches: 7. The germline V gene encodes CDR1 MNHEY and CDR2 SVGAGI. The CDR3 extends over 15 amino acids. CDR3 protein: CASSPRDSFNYGYTF. Here the CDR3 DNA reads TGTGCCAGCAGTCCACGGGACAGTTTTAACTATGGCTACACCTTC.

The chain joins TRBV7-8 to TRBJ1-5, with D perhaps matching TRBD1 (6 bases). The germline V gene encodes CDR1 SGHVS and CDR2 FQNEAQ. The CDR3 has 17 residues. V was shortened by 6 bases and J by 7 bases, with 25 bases between the two germline ends. CDR3 bases: TGTGCCAGCAGGGAGCGTAGCGGGGGGGCAAGGGAGCAGCCCCAGCATTTT. Translation gives CASRERSGGAREQPQHF.

The chain carries TRBV4-2 and TRBJ1-2; a possible D gene is TRBD1 (5 bases). The V gene lost 0 bases and the J gene lost 4 bases, with 9 bases spanning the gap. CDR3 length: 14 residues. Germline V gene data show CDR1 as LGHNA and CDR2 as YNFKEQ. The CDR3 is CASSQDWGTYGYTF. CDR3 nucleotide sequence: TGTGCCAGCAGCCAAGATTGGGGGACCTATGGCTACACCTTC.

The chain links TRBV24-1 to TRBJ2-7, with 8 bases lining up with TRBD1. CDR1 and CDR2 (germline): KGHDR, SFDVKD. V lost 3 bases and J lost 6; bases outside the gene matches: 9. This CDR3 is built from 15 residues. The CDR3 coding sequence is TGTGCCACCAGTGATCCGGGACAGGCCGCCGGCGAGCAGTACTTC. Its translation is CATSDPGQAAGEQYF.

In its sample, this clonotype was seen a few times. This chain uses TRBV19 with TRBJ2-2; 10 bases agree with TRBD2. The CDR3 has 17 amino acids. The J segment lost 1 base and the V segment lost 8 bases, leaving 10 bases of the junction unmatched. The germline V gene encodes CDR1 LNHDA and CDR2 SQIVND (reference sequence). The CDR3 bases are TGTGCCAGTGATAAAAACGGACTAGCGGTGAACACCGGGGAGCTGTTTTTT. Residues: CASDKNGLAVNTGELFF.

The chain uses TRBV7-2 and TRBJ2-5, with a possible D match to TRBD1 (5 bases). CDR3 length: 20 amino acids. V was clipped by 8 bases and J by 0 bases, with 31 bases between them. Per the germline V gene, CDR1 is SGHTA and CDR2 is FQGNSA. The CDR3 bases are TGTGCCAGCTCACCACCGGCAGGGCCCGGTCGCCCTCTTTACCAAGAGACCCAGTACTTC. Its translation: CASSPPAGPGRPLYQETQYF.

V gene TRBV7-8 combines with J gene TRBJ1-2, with a weak D call TRBD1 (6 bases). The V and J ends lost 3 bases and 8 bases respectively, with 13 bases between them. The CDR3 covers 13 residues. Germline CDR1 and CDR2: SGHVS and FQNEAQ. The CDR3 protein is CASSLSGGEGYTF. The CDR3 nucleotides are TGTGCCAGCAGCTTGTCCGGGGGCGAAGGCTACACCTTC.

This clonotype was seen a handful of times. The chain employs TRBV6-1 and TRBJ1-5; D is unclear. Germline V gene lookup returns CDR1 MNHNS and CDR2 SASEGT. The CDR3 spans 14 residues. The V and J ends lost 4 bases and 0 bases respectively, with 7 bases between them. The CDR3 sequence: CASSGSASNQPQHF. In nucleotides, the CDR3 is TGTGCCAGCAGTGGGTCAGCTAGCAATCAGCCCCAGCATTTT.

This clonotype occurred many times. This sequence joins TRBV6-1 and TRBJ1-2; D gene ambiguous. Germline V gene sequence: CDR1 MNHNS, CDR2 SASEGT. The CDR3 sequence is 12 residues long. The V and J ends lost 2 bases and 8 bases respectively, with 9 bases between them. Written as DNA, the CDR3 is TGTGCCAGCAGTGAAACAGCGGCGGGCTACACCTTC. It yields the protein CASSETAAGYTF.

The rearrangement joins TRBV7-6 to TRBJ2-3; D may correspond to TRBD1 or TRBD2 (6 bases each). V was trimmed by 6 bases and J by 2 bases, leaving 9 bases between them. The CDR3 sequence is 13 residues long. Germline lookup yields CDR1 SGHVS and CDR2 FNYEAQ. Written as DNA, the CDR3 is TGTGCCAGCAGACAGGGACTCACAGATACGCAGTATTTT. Translation: CASRQGLTDTQYF.

V usage is TRBV25-1 and J usage is TRBJ2-5, with TRBD2 matching 9 bases. Germline CDR1 MGHDK, CDR2 SYGVNS. The V segment lost 4 bases and the J segment 4 bases; nucleotides outside the gene matches: 7. The CDR3 totals 15 residues. CDR3 sequence (DNA): TGTGCCAGCAGTGTACGGCTAGCGGGACCAGAGACCCAGTACTTC. It is translated as CASSVRLAGPETQYF.

This clonotype was recorded at least ten times. The genes are TRBV6-1 and TRBJ1-4; a weak D match, TRBD1 (6 bases). The CDR3 runs 14 residues. Germline loops: CDR1 MNHNS, CDR2 SASEGT. With 6 bases removed from V and 3 bases from J, the gap between germline ends came to 11 bases. CDR3 loop: CASRSGDSNEKLFF. The CDR3 region has the DNA TGTGCCAGCAGATCAGGGGACTCTAATGAAAAACTGTTTTTT.

The V call is TRBV19, the J call TRBJ1-5; 9 nucleotides agree with TRBD1. The trim removed 7 bases at V and 7 bases at J, leaving 11 bases unmatched. This CDR3 has 15 residues. Germline V gene sequence: CDR1 LNHDA, CDR2 SQIVND (reference sequence). The CDR3 here is CASTLLQGAGQPQHF. The CDR3 region has the DNA TGTGCCAGTACCTTATTACAGGGGGCAGGCCAGCCCCAGCATTTT. The full variable domain, with the rest looked up from reference TRBV19 and TRBJ1-5, is DGGITQSPKYLFRKEGQNVTLSCEQNLNHDAMYWYRQDPGQGLRLIYYSQIVNDFQKGDIAEGYSVSREKKESFPLTVTSAQKNPTAFYLCASTLLQGAGQPQHFGDGTRLSIL.

This clonotype has ten or more counts. This chain joins TRBV11-2 and TRBJ1-3; maybe TRBD1 (6 bases). The germline V gene encodes CDR1 SGHAT and CDR2 FQNNGV. The germline V and J ends were trimmed by 5 bases and 0 bases, with 11 bases remaining between them. CDR3 length: 15 amino acids. CDR3 coding DNA: TGTGCCAGCAGCCCGGGGACAAGCTCTGGAAACACCATATATTTT. This gives the protein CASSPGTSSGNTIYF. Supplemented by reference TRBV11-2 and TRBJ1-3, the full variable domain reads EAGVAQSPRYKIIEKRQSVAFWCNPISGHATLYWYQQILGQGPKLLIQFQNNGVVDDSQLPKDRFSAERLKGVDSTLKIQPAKLEDSAVYLCASSPGTSSGNTIYFGEGSWLTVV.

The rearrangement links TRBV29-1 to TRBJ1-1, with 9 bases fitting TRBD1. The germline V gene encodes CDR1 SQVTM and CDR2 ANQGSEA. The J segment lost 1 base and the V segment lost 3 bases, leaving 12 bases of the junction unmatched. The CDR3 totals 17 residues. In DNA form, the CDR3 reads TGCAGCGTTGAGAAGGGACAGGGAAGGATCCCGAACACTGAAGCTTTCTTT. Translating gives CSVEKGQGRIPNTEAFF. The full variable domain, in which reference TRBV29-1 and TRBJ1-1 provide the parts outside the CDR3, is SAVISQKPSRDICQRGTSLTIQCQVDSQVTMMFWYRQQPGQSLTLIATANQGSEATYESGFVIDKFPISRPNLTFSTLTVSNMSPEDSSIYLCSVEKGQGRIPNTEAFFGQGTRLTVV.

This clonotype was counted between two and nine times. The V gene is TRBV10-3, the J gene TRBJ2-3, with D possibly being TRBD2 (6 bases). Germline V gives CDR1 ENHRY, CDR2 SYGVKD. The CDR3 runs to 16 residues. Trimming took 1 base from V and 0 from J, leaving 11 bases between them. The DNA for the CDR3 is TGTGCCATCAGTGAGTACGGAGGGCCCAGCACAGATACGCAGTATTTT. This gives the protein CAISEYGGPSTDTQYF.

This clonotype was observed a handful of times. The rearrangement joins TRBV5-1 to TRBJ2-7; D is ambiguous. The CDR3 has 12 residues. V lost 2 bases, J lost 3 bases, and 6 bases lay in between. Germline V gene data show CDR1 as SGHRS and CDR2 as YFSETQ. CDR3 sequence (DNA): TGCGCCAGCAGCTTCGGAAACTACGAGCAGTACTTC. It encodes CASSFGNYEQYF.

The rearrangement uses TRBV29-1 and TRBJ2-2; TRBD1 matches 7 bases. Per germline, CDR1 SQVTM and CDR2 ANQGSEA. Trimming removed 7 bases from V and 6 bases from J; junction bases left unmatched: 8. CDR3 length: 13 amino acids. CDR3 DNA sequence: TGCAGCGGCCGACAGGGAAAGGCCGGGGAGCTGTTTTTT. Protein sequence: CSGRQGKAGELFF.

This chain joins TRBV12-3 or TRBV12-4 and TRBJ2-5; TRBD2 matches at 7 bases. The CDR3 has 14 residues. V was pared by 8 bases and J by 5 bases, with 11 bases of the junction left unmatched. The CDR3 reads CASVGGGRRETQYF. The CDR3 DNA sequence: TGTGCCAGCGTGGGCGGCGGGAGACGTGAGACCCAGTACTTC.

This clonotype showed up many times. The chain links TRBV19 to TRBJ2-7; TRBD2 is a possible D gene (6 bases). Germline assignment: CDR1 LNHDA and CDR2 SQIVND (reference sequence). V was clipped by 3 bases and J by 7 bases, with 19 bases between them. CDR3 length: 15 amino acids. The CDR3 DNA sequence: TGTGCCAGTAGTATTCGAGCAGCGGGCCTGGGTGAGCAGTACTTC. Its protein product is CASSIRAAGLGEQYF.

This clonotype was observed a few times. J is TRBJ1-4 and V is TRBV6-1, with 8 bases aligning to TRBD1. CDR3 size: 14 residues. V trimming: 7 bases; J trimming: 5 bases; junction bases outside the gene matches: 6. Germline values: CDR1 MNHNS, CDR2 SASEGT. The CDR3, as DNA: TGTGCCAGCAATATGGACAGGGTAAATGAAAAACTGTTTTTT. Its translation is CASNMDRVNEKLFF.

Remarks on this clonotype: Germline is not matched at one junction end, which may reflect a read error. This rearrangement joins TRBV28 to TRBJ1-6; D is uncertain. The CDR3 covers 13 residues. Germline assignment: CDR1 MDHEN and CDR2 SYDVKM. The DNA of the CDR3 is TGTGCCGGCAGTTTAGTTTCTAATTCACCCCTCCACTTT. Protein: CAGSLVSNSPLHF.

The chain uses TRBV25-1 and TRBJ1-5; maybe TRBD1 (6 bases). The CDR3 is 15 residues long. Germline V CDR1 and CDR2: MGHDK, SYGVNS. V lost 2 bases to trimming and J lost 3 bases, with 11 bases between them. This CDR3 is CASSEGKGVNQPQHF. DNA for the CDR3: TGTGCCAGCAGTGAAGGAAAGGGGGTCAATCAGCCCCAGCATTTT.

As concerns this clonotype: Its ends do not fully match the called genes, so a read error is possible. V gene TRBV12-3 or TRBV12-4 combines with J gene TRBJ1-1; D unclear. This CDR3 has 16 residues. Here the CDR3 reads CASSLIGWKENTEALF. The CDR3 DNA sequence: TGTGCCAGCAGTTTAATAGGGTGGAAGGAGAACACTGAAGCTCTCTTT.

There are many counts of this clonotype. The junction differs from germline at one of its ends, possibly a read error. The V call is TRBV19, the J call TRBJ1-1; possible D gene TRBD1, 5 bases. The germline V gene encodes CDR1 LNHDA and CDR2 SQIVND (reference sequence). This CDR3 is 14 amino acids long. The chain's CDR3 is CASSTLGGWTEAFF. CDR3 bases: TGTGCCAGCAGTACCCTCGGGGGGTGGACTGAAGCTTTCTTT.

This clonotype was recorded many times. The chain links TRBV5-8 to TRBJ1-6; 8 positions agree with TRBD1. Germline trimming cut 3 bases from V and 10 bases from J; bases unmatched to any gene: 12. Germline values: CDR1 SGHTS, CDR2 YDEGEE. The CDR3 spans 16 residues. DNA for the CDR3: TGTGCCAGCAGCTCCGACCGCAGGGGGCTCGACTCACCCCTCCACTTT. Translating gives CASSSDRRGLDSPLHF.

About this clonotype itself: The CDR3 does not end in the conserved phenylalanine or tryptophan, so this is likely a read error. The chain carries TRBV9 and TRBJ2-7, with TRBD1 matching 9 bases. The germline V gene has CDR1 SGDLS and CDR2 YYNGEE. V was clipped by 5 bases and J by 2 bases; unmatched bases: 20. The CDR3 has 19 residues. CDR3 region: CASSYSGQGSSKPTYEQYS. CDR3 sequence (DNA): TGTGCCAGCAGTTACTCCGGACAGGGGTCCTCAAAACCAACCTACGAGCAGTACTCC.

The chain carries TRBV20-1 and TRBJ2-3, with 8 bases fitting TRBD2. The V gene's germline CDR1 is DFQATT and CDR2 SNEGSKA (reference sequence). Germline trimming cut 1 base from V and 11 bases from J; bases unmatched to any gene: 5. CDR3 size: 12 residues. CDR3 region: CSARAQREGQYF. The CDR3 nucleotides are TGCAGTGCTAGAGCCCAACGGGAGGGGCAGTATTTT.